This TCR beta chain was recovered during a study of regulatory T cells in long-lasting Graves disease. At least ten counts were recorded for this clonotype. Time point defined: newly diagnosed GD, antithyroid drugs for less than 3 months. Isolated PBMC RNA provided the starting material for the TCR library. Construction of the TCR beta libraries employed iRepertoire HTBI primers in conjunction with Arm-PCR of CDR3 regions. TCRdb fed the multiplex PCR reads into MiXCR, producing one record per CDR3 protein. The sample has approximately 400,000 distinct CDR3 sequences; 15% to 19% are singletons. Trimming took 6 bases from V and 4 from J, leaving 12 bases between them. Germline lookup yields CDR1 MGHRA and CDR2 YSYEKL. The CDR3 has 13 amino acids.

This sequence joins TRBV4-1 and TRBJ1-2; unclear D gene. The material was peripheral blood mononuclear cells (PBMCs), obtained at new diagnosis, from a patient treated with antithyroid drugs. The TCR sequence derives from a female donor with Graves disease. CDR3 sequence reads: CASRSPPSYGYTF. The CDR3 DNA reads TGCGCCAGCAGATCACCCCCGAGCTATGGCTACACCTTC.